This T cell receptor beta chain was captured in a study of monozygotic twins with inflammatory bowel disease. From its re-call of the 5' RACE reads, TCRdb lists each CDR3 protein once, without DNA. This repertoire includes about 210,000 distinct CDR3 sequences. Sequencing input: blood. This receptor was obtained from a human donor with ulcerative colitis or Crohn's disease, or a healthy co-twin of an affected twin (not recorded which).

The CDR3 spells CASSQVAGASYEQYF. This rearrangement joins TRBV14 to TRBJ2-7; TCRdb selects TRBD1, and the lack of DNA leaves this call unchecked. Germline values: CDR1 SGHDN, CDR2 FVKESK. This CDR3 region has 15 residues.